This TCR beta chain was found in a study of cytomegalovirus exposure and HLA in healthy donors. PCR was performed using 60 Vbeta and 13 Jbeta primers. Using immunoSEQ multiplex PCR, the repertoire was profiled, and TCRdb retains in-frame clones only, with some absent. Among under 200,000 clones listed, less than 80% were seen once. On this clone itself: The antigen is unknown.

Study observations and caveats: Under in vitro conditions, a few CMV-associated chains were confirmed as specific for CMV antigens. Overall, roughly 160 TCR beta chains were annotated as cytomegalovirus-associated.

Trimming removed 2 bases at V and 10 bases at J, with 25 bases between. Germline values: CDR1 MNHEY, CDR2 SMNVEV (reference sequence). The CDR3 totals 17 residues. Material: PBMCs. This clonotype was obtained from a woman aged 40 to 55 in good health and CMV-seronegative. This rearrangement joins TRBV27 to TRBJ2-3, with D possibly being TRBD1 (5 bases). In DNA, the CDR3 is TGTGCCAGCAGTTTAACGGCTTCTGGGGCCTTCGCGCAGTCGCAGTATTTT. Protein: CASSLTASGAFAQSQYF.